This T cell receptor (beta chain) is from a study of T cells in Graves' hyperthyroidism and ophthalmopathy. The overall study: Blood from the periphery was taken at initial diagnosis, before any treatment. Regarding the study as a whole: Within blood appeared most thyroid clonotypes that had expanded above 0.001.

Using RNA transcripts as the source, TCR beta CDR3 regions were amplified. Primed by the HTBI set, a first-round RT-PCR was run on the TCR CDR3. TCRdb fed the multiplex PCR reads into MiXCR, producing one record per CDR3 protein. Of some 460,000 distinct CDR3 sequences in the sample, about 15% were seen once. CDR1 and CDR2 from the germline V gene are LGHNA and YNFKEQ. Trimming took off 1 base at V and 4 bases at J, with 11 bases between the two ends. The CDR3 is 14 amino acids. A remark on this clonotype: Its antigen is undetermined.

This sequence originates from a woman in her late teens or twenties with Graves' hyperthyroidism. The sequencing input was blood. The chain carries TRBV4-2 and TRBJ2-7; D gene ambiguous. CDR3 DNA sequence: TGTGCCAGCAGCCAAGTTGTCGGACCATACGAGCAGTACTTC. Translation gives CASSQVVGPYEQYF.